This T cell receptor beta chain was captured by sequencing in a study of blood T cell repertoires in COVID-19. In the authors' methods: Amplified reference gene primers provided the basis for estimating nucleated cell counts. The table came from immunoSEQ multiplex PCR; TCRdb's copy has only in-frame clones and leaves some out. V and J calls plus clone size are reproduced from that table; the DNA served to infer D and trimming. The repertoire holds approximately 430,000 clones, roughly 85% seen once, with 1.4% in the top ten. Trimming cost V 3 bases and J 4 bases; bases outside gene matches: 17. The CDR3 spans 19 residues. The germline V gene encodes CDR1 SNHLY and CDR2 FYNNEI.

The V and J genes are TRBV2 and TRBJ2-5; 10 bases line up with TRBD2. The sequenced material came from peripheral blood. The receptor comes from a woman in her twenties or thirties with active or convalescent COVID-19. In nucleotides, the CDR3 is TGTGCCAGCAGTGAGCCAGCGGGAGGGCCATCCCCTGAGGGAGAGACCCAGTACTTC. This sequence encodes CASSEPAGGPSPEGETQYF. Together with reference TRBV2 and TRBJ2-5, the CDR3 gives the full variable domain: EPEVTQTPSHQVTQMGQEVILRCVPISNHLYFYWYRQILGQKVEFLVSFYNNEISEKSEIFDDQFSVERPDGSNFTLKIRSTKLEDSAMYFCASSEPAGGPSPEGETQYFGPGTRLLVL.